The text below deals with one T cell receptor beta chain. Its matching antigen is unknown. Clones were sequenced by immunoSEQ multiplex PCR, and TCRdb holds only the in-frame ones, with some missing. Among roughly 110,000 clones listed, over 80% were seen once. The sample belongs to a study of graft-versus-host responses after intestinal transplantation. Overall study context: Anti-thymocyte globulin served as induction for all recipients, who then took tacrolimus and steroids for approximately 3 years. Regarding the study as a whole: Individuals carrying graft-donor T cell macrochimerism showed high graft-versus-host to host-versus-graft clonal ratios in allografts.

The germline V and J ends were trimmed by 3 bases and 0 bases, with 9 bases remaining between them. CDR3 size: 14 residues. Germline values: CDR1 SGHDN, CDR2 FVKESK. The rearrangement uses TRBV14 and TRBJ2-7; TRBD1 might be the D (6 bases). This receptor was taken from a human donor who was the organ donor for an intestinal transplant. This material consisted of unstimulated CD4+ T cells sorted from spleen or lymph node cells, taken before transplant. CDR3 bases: TGTGCCAGCAGCCAGAACAGGGACTCCTACGAGCAGTACTTC. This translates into CASSQNRDSYEQYF. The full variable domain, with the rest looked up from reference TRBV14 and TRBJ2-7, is EAGVTQFPSHSVIEKGQTVTLRCDPISGHDNLYWYRRVMGKEIKFLLHFVKESKQDESGMPNNRFLAERTGGTYSTLKVQPAELEDSGVYFCASSQNRDSYEQYFGPGTRLTVT.